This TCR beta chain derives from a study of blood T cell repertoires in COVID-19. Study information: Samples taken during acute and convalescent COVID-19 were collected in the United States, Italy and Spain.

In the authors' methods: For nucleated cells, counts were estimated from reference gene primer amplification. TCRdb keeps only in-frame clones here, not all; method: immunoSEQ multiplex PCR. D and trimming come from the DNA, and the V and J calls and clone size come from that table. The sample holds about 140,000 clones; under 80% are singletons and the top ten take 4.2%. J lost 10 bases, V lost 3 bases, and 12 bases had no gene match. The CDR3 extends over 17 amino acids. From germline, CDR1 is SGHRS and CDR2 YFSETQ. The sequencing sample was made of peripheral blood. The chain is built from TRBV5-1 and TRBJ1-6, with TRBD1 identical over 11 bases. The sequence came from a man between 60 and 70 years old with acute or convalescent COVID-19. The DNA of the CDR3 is TGCGCCAGCAGCTACGAACTTCCGGGACAGGGGGGATCACCCCTCCACTTT. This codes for CASSYELPGQGGSPLHF.